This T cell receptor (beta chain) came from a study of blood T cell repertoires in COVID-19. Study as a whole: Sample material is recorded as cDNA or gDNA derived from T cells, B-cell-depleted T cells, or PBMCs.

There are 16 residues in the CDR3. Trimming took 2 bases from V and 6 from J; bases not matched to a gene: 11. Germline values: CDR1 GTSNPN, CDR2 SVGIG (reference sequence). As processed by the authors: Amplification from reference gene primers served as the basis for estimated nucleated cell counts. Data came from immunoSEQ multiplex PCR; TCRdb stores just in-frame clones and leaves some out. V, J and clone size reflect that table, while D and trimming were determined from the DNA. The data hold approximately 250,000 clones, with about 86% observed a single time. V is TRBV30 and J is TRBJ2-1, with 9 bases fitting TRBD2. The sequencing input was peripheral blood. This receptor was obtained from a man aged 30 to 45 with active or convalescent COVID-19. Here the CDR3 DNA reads TGTGCCTGGAGTTGGGAAGCGGGGGGACCGGGCAATGAGCAGTTCTTC. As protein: CAWSWEAGGPGNEQFF.